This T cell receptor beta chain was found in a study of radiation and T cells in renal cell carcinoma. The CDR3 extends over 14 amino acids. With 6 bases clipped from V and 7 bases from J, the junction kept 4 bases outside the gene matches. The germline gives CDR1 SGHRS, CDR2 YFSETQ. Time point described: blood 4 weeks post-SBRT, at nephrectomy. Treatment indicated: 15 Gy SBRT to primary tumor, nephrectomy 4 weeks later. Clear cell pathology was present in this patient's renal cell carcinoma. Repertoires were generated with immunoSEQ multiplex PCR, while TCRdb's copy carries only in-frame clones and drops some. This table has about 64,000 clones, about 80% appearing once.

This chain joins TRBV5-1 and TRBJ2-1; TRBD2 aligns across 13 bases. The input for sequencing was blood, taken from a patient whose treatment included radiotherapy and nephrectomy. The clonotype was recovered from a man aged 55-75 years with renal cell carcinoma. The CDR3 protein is CASTLAGGPNEQFF. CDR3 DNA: TGCGCCAGCACACTAGCGGGAGGGCCGAATGAGCAGTTCTTC.